One and the same sample provided the 18 T cell receptor beta chains below, sequenced in a study of cytomegalovirus exposure and HLA in healthy donors. In the PCR, 60 Vbeta and 13 Jbeta primers were used. TCRdb's table, derived via immunoSEQ multiplex PCR, lists solely in-frame clones and lacks some. The sample records some 150,000 clones, roughly 80% being singletons. The specimen was PBMCs. The receptors here all came from a man in his forties or fifties in good health and CMV-seronegative.

The chain uses TRBV29-1 and TRBJ2-7; 9 bases map to TRBD1. From germline, CDR1 is SQVTM and CDR2 ANQGSEA. V lost 3 bases to trimming and J lost 4 bases; unmatched junction nucleotides: 7. The CDR3 loop spans 14 amino acids. The CDR3, as DNA: TGCAGCGTTGATGGGACAGGGAGGGGTTACGAGCAGTACTTC. It is translated as CSVDGTGRGYEQYF.

V usage is TRBV5-5 and J usage is TRBJ1-5; D uncertain. V gave up 0 bases and J gave up 5 bases, with 9 bases separating them. The CDR3 runs 14 residues. Per germline, CDR1 SGHKS and CDR2 YYEKEE (reference sequence). As DNA, the CDR3 is TGTGCCAGCAGCTTGGGTACGGGGTATCAGCCCCAGCATTTT. Encoded protein: CASSLGTGYQPQHF.

The chain uses TRBV6-5 and TRBJ1-2; D remains ambiguous. The CDR3 is made up of 12 amino acids. Germline V lookup: CDR1 MNHEY, CDR2 SVGAGI. V was shortened by 11 bases and J by 3 bases, with 13 bases between the two germline ends. This CDR3 is CAGRRRDYGYTF. The DNA of the CDR3 is TGTGCCGGTAGACGACGGGACTATGGCTACACCTTC.

This chain links TRBV6-1 with TRBJ2-7, with D possibly matching TRBD1 (5 bases). Trimming took 3 bases from V and 4 from J, leaving 13 bases between them. CDR1 and CDR2 (germline): MNHNS, SASEGT. This CDR3 region has 14 residues. The CDR3 sequence: CASSDWGLGYEQYF. The DNA of the CDR3 is TGTGCCAGCAGTGACTGGGGCCTGGGGTACGAGCAGTACTTC.

The rearrangement joins TRBV6-5 to TRBJ2-6, with D perhaps TRBD1 (7 bases). Per germline, CDR1 MNHEY and CDR2 SVGAGI. V shed 6 bases and J shed 4 bases, with 13 bases lying between them. CDR3 length: 15 amino acids. The CDR3 loop reads CASREGAHGANVLTF. The CDR3, as DNA: TGTGCCAGCAGGGAGGGGGCACACGGGGCCAACGTCCTGACTTTC.

The chain is built from TRBV30 and TRBJ2-3, with TRBD2 matching 7 bases. The junction had 7 bases not matched to a gene; V was cut back by 0 bases and J by 1 base. The CDR3 contains 16 residues. Germline values: CDR1 GTSNPN, CDR2 SVGIG (reference sequence). CDR3 residues: CAWSVLGGIRTDTQYF. In nucleotides, the CDR3 is TGTGCCTGGAGTGTTCTGGGGGGGATACGCACAGATACGCAGTATTTT.

The chain has TRBV4-1 and TRBJ1-1; D is possibly TRBD1 (6 bases). The V end was cut by 4 bases, the J end by 6 bases, with 21 bases between. CDR1 and CDR2 (germline): MGHRA, YSYEKL. The CDR3 spans 16 residues. CDR3 nucleotide sequence: TGCGCCAGCAGCCCACCAAAGCCCAGGGGAGTCGCTGAAGCTTTCTTT. Its protein is CASSPPKPRGVAEAFF.

This chain joins TRBV5-6 and TRBJ2-3; 8 bases line up with TRBD2. The V gene's germline CDR1 is SGHDT and CDR2 YYEEEE. Unmatched junction bases numbered 5, after V lost 0 bases and J lost 5 bases. CDR3 length: 15 amino acids. CDR3 nucleotide sequence: TGTGCCAGCAGCTTGGACGGGGGGGGTGGAGATACGCAGTATTTT. Its translation is CASSLDGGGGDTQYF.

The chain employs TRBV2 and TRBJ2-2; 9 bases are a match to TRBD2. Trimming at V came to 6 bases and at J to 1 base, leaving 9 bases not matched to a gene. Germline CDR1 reads SNHLY; CDR2 reads FYNNEI. This CDR3 contains 17 residues. In DNA, the CDR3 is TGTGCCAGCAGGGAGGTAGCGGGGGACGTGAACACCGGGGAGCTGTTTTTT. Translation: CASREVAGDVNTGELFF.

V is TRBV5-1 and J is TRBJ1-1, with 7 bases lining up with TRBD1. The ends lost 5 bases at V and 1 base at J; junction bases unmatched: 8. CDR3 length: 15 amino acids. Germline assignment: CDR1 SGHRS and CDR2 YFSETQ. In DNA, the CDR3 is TGCGCCAGCAGACAAACCGGGACAGCGAACACTGAAGCTTTCTTT. Translating gives CASRQTGTANTEAFF.

In this sample, this clone turned up a few times. The chain links TRBV30 to TRBJ2-7; tentatively, D is TRBD1 (6 bases). The germline V gene has CDR1 GTSNPN and CDR2 SVGIG (reference sequence). Trimming shortened V by 8 bases and J by 2 bases, and 10 bases separated the two germline ends. The CDR3 extends over 11 amino acids. The CDR3 nucleotides read TGTGCCGGGGGCCTACCCTACGAGCAGTACTTC. Residues: CAGGLPYEQYF.

The V and J genes are TRBV5-6 and TRBJ1-2; 9 nucleotides match TRBD1. CDR3 size: 16 residues. Per the germline V gene, CDR1 is SGHDT and CDR2 is YYEEEE. Trimming took 6 bases from V and 4 from J; bases not matched to a gene: 13. The DNA for the CDR3 is TGTGCCAGCACCAAAACAGGGGGCGCGACCGGCTATGGCTACACCTTC. This encodes CASTKTGGATGYGYTF.

J is TRBJ2-2 and V is TRBV10-3; 12 bases fit TRBD2. Trimming cost V 7 bases and J 4 bases; bases outside gene matches: 4. This CDR3 comprises 15 residues. Looked up from germline, CDR1 is ENHRY and CDR2 is SYGVKD. For the CDR3, the DNA is TGTGCCATCAACCCGGGACTAGCGGGCACCGGGGAGCTGTTTTTT. This translates into CAINPGLAGTGELFF.

Comments on this clone: The same CDR3 arises from other DNA sequences in this sample as well. The chain carries TRBV6-1 and TRBJ1-4, with 8 bases identical to TRBD1. The V gene end was trimmed by 1 base and the J gene end by 7 bases; junction bases not matched to a gene: 2. The CDR3 extends over 14 amino acids. Germline loops: CDR1 MNHNS, CDR2 SASEGT. The CDR3 DNA reads TGTGCCAGCAGTGAAGGACAGGGGTTTGAAAAACTGTTTTTT. Amino acids: CASSEGQGFEKLFF.

V gene TRBV15 combines with J gene TRBJ1-5, with D perhaps matching TRBD1 (5 bases). Germline CDR1 reads LNHNV; CDR2 reads YYDKDF (reference sequence). V dropped 0 bases and J dropped 2 bases, with 11 bases sitting between them. The CDR3 runs 16 residues. The DNA of the CDR3 is TGTGCCACCAGCAGAGATGGACATCAAGGCAATCAGCCCCAGCATTTT. Its protein is CATSRDGHQGNQPQHF.

The gene calls are TRBV7-9 and TRBJ2-5; no firm D call. Between the trimmed V and J ends, which lost 4 bases and 7 bases, there was a span of 7 bases. The V gene's germline CDR1 is SEHNR and CDR2 FQNEAQ (reference sequence). The CDR3 length is 11 residues. CDR3 in DNA: TGTGCCAGCAGCTCCCAGTGGACCCAGTACTTC. Its translation: CASSSQWTQYF.

The chain uses TRBV9 and TRBJ2-5, with a possible D match to TRBD2 (6 bases). Deletions cut 0 bases from V and 5 bases from J, with 14 bases between. CDR1 and CDR2 from the germline V gene are SGDLS and YYNGEE. CDR3 length equals 15 residues. In DNA, the CDR3 is TGTGCCAGCAGCGTAGGGGGACTTTCTAGTGAGACCCAGTACTTC. This gives the protein CASSVGGLSSETQYF.

This clone was counted a single time. The chain links TRBV11-2 to TRBJ1-6, with TRBD1 matching over 9 bases. Germline V lookup: CDR1 SGHAT, CDR2 FQNNGV. The junction had 5 bases not matched to a gene; V was cut back by 0 bases and J by 2 bases. The CDR3 contains 18 residues. The CDR3 loop is CASSLDHGDRAYNSPLHF. CDR3 nucleotide sequence: TGTGCCAGCAGCTTAGATCACGGGGACAGGGCCTATAATTCACCCCTCCACTTT.